This entry lists 4 T cell receptor beta chains sequenced from one sample in a study of cytotoxic CD8 clonotypes in ibrutinib-treated CLL. Here immunoSEQ multiplex PCR was the method, and the copy in TCRdb shows in-frame clones only, minus some. The sample holds some 20,000 clones, around 79% seen once. The material was PBMCs, obtained before ibrutinib treatment. These receptors were obtained from a human donor with chronic lymphocytic leukemia.

V is TRBV14 and J is TRBJ1-4, with D maybe TRBD1 (5 bases). The CDR3 totals 16 residues. The germline gives CDR1 SGHDN, CDR2 FVKESK. The germline V and J ends were trimmed by 0 bases and 7 bases, with 15 bases remaining between them. The chain's CDR3 is CASSQDLPSGSEKLFF. The CDR3 DNA follows: TGTGCCAGCAGCCAAGATCTACCGTCAGGGAGTGAAAAACTGTTTTTT.

Only one count was recorded for this clone. The rearrangement uses TRBV5-6 and TRBJ1-4, with D unresolved. V was trimmed by 4 bases and J by 3 bases, leaving 13 bases between them. The CDR3 length is 15 residues. Per the germline V gene, CDR1 is SGHDT and CDR2 is YYEEEE. CDR3 amino acids: CASSRPGGANEKLFF. The DNA for the CDR3 is TGTGCCAGCAGCCGGCCGGGAGGAGCTAATGAAAAACTGTTTTTT.

The V gene is TRBV6-1, the J gene TRBJ1-1; D is unresolved. CDR1 MNHNS and CDR2 SASEGT come from the germline V gene. V lost 8 bases to trimming and J lost 1 base, with 17 bases between them. CDR3 length equals 15 residues. Here the CDR3 DNA reads TGTGCCAGCTTATTGAGTGGGCCGCAGAACACTGAAGCTTTCTTT. This translates into CASLLSGPQNTEAFF.

Only a few counts were recorded for this clone. V gene TRBV15 combines with J gene TRBJ1-5; D unresolved. V was pared by 6 bases and J by 7 bases, with 13 bases between. Germline CDR1 and CDR2: LNHNV and YYDKDF (reference sequence). The CDR3 loop spans 13 amino acids. The DNA of the CDR3 is TGTGCCACCAGAGGCGAAGGACGACAGCCCCAGCATTTT. Residues: CATRGEGRQPQHF.